This T cell receptor beta chain was captured in a study of siplizumab effects on memory and regulatory T cells. Study-level findings and limits: Significantly reduced by siplizumab was the cumulative frequency of alloreactive sequences, namely those traceable to unstimulated CD4+ memory cells. Apparently more diverse than memory cells, naive T cells also seemed major alloresponse contributors. The authors mapped only a minor fraction of alloreactive clones to unstimulated subsets.

Germline loops: CDR1 SEHNR, CDR2 FQNEAQ (reference sequence). The CDR3 covers 15 residues. V was trimmed by 2 bases and J by 3 bases, leaving 13 bases between them. Turning to this clone: Its cognate antigen is unknown.

Libraries were prepared by immunoSEQ multiplex PCR; TCRdb keeps only in-frame clonotypes and omits some of them. The table lists more than 85,000 clones, about 93% of them singletons. Sequencing was done on a sample of CD4+ T cells sorted from blood. The rearrangement joins TRBV7-9 to TRBJ1-1, with D perhaps TRBD1 (6 bases). The source is a human donor in good health. CDR3 residues: CASSLLGAVDTEAFF. CDR3 nucleotide sequence: TGTGCCAGCAGCTTATTGGGGGCGGTTGACACTGAAGCTTTCTTT. Using reference TRBV7-9 and TRBJ1-1 for the parts outside the CDR3, the full variable domain is DTGVSQNPRHKITKRGQNVTFRCDPISEHNRLYWYRQTLGQGPEFLTYFQNEAQLEKSRLLSDRFSAERPKGSFSTLEIQRTEQGDSAMYLCASSLLGAVDTEAFFGQGTRLTVV.